Listed below are T cell receptor beta chains from one sample, sequenced in a study of radiation and T cells in renal cell carcinoma. The table came from immunoSEQ multiplex PCR; TCRdb's copy has only in-frame clones and leaves some out. The table shows about 130,000 clones, with 88% occurring only once. This sample comprised blood, obtained from a patient whose treatment included radiotherapy and nephrectomy. These TCRs come from a woman in her 70s with renal cell carcinoma. CDR3s include the opening cysteine and the closing phenylalanine or tryptophan. The order of the fields is clone size, J gene, V gene, D gene, CDR3 DNA, CDR3 protein. A D gene is named only where the DNA matches it firmly. Some rows mark clone size as missing; the rest say once, few, many or name a class of expanded clone.

>-|TRBJ2-7|TRBV5-5|-
TGTGCCAGCAGCTTGGCCGGGTATACCGGGGGGCAGTACTTC
CASSLAGYTGGQYF
>few|TRBJ1-1|TRBV2|-
TGTGCCAGCAGCGCGGACTTATCAGCTTTCTTT
CASSADLSAFF
>-|TRBJ2-1|TRBV5-1|-
TGCGCCAGCAGCTTGGGGACACACAATGAGCAGTTCTTC
CASSLGTHNEQFF
>-|TRBJ2-7|TRBV14|-
TGTGCCAGCAGCCTCATACGAGGAAACGAGCAGTACTTC
CASSLIRGNEQYF
>-|TRBJ2-7|TRBV2|-
TGTGCCAGCAGTCGTTCCGGGACATCGACCTACGAGCAGTACTTC
CASSRSGTSTYEQYF
>-|TRBJ1-1|TRBV5-1|-
TGCGCCAGCAGCCCTCCGGGTCCTCCCAAATGGAACACTGAAGCTTTCTTT
CASSPPGPPKWNTEAFF
>-|TRBJ2-4|TRBV2|-
TGTGCCAGCAGTGGGAAGGGTGAGCTTGACATTCAGTACTTC
CASSGKGELDIQYF
>-|TRBJ1-2|TRBV2|-
TGTGCCAGCAGCCGGGACTTGAACTATGGCTACACCTTC
CASSRDLNYGYTF
>-|TRBJ2-1|TRBV28|-
TGTGCCAGCAGTCGAGCACCCTCCTACAATGAGCAGTTCTTC
CASSRAPSYNEQFF
>-|TRBJ2-3|TRBV18|-
TGTGCCAGCTCACCGCTGTACCGACGGGGCCGCACAGATACGCAGTATTTT
CASSPLYRRGRTDTQYF
>-|TRBJ2-5|TRBV4-2|TRBD1
TGTGCCAGCAGCCAAGATGGGACAGTAGAGACCCAGTACTTC
CASSQDGTVETQYF
>-|TRBJ1-1|TRBV15|-
TGTGCCACCAGCAATGGCCCTGAAGCTTTCTTT
CATSNGPEAFF
>-|TRBJ2-3|TRBV9|-
TGTGCCAGCAGCGTAGAAGCGGGCCGCACAGATACGCAGTATTTT
CASSVEAGRTDTQYF
>-|TRBJ2-1|TRBV9|-
TGTGCCAGCAGCACCCCCCCCGGGGGTGTGGCTTACAATGAGCAGTTCTTC
CASSTPPGGVAYNEQFF
>-|TRBJ1-1|TRBV6-1|-
TGTGCCAGCAGTGAAGCTCCCGATGACACTGAAGCTTTCTTT
CASSEAPDDTEAFF
>-|TRBJ2-1|TRBV7-9|-
TGTGCCAGCAGCTTAAGAACTCAGAGCTCCTACAATGAGCAGTTCTTC
CASSLRTQSSYNEQFF
>few|TRBJ1-5|TRBV18|-
TGTGCCAGCGCTCCCTCCGGGAGCAATCAGCCCCAGCATTTT
CASAPSGSNQPQHF
>-|TRBJ1-1|TRBV9|TRBD1
TGTGCCAGCAGCGCGGGACAGGGGTCCGCTGGAGCTTTCTTT
CASSAGQGSAGAFF
>-|TRBJ2-1|TRBV7-9|-
TGTGCCAGCAGCTTAGCCGGGTCCGAGCAGTTCTTC
CASSLAGSEQFF
>-|TRBJ2-2|TRBV19|-
TGTGCCAGTAGTAATGGGGGCCAATCCGGGGAGCTGTTTTTT
CASSNGGQSGELFF
>-|TRBJ2-1|TRBV7-9|TRBD1
TGTGCCAGCAGCCGGGACAGGAATGAGCAGTTCTTC
CASSRDRNEQFF
>-|TRBJ1-4|TRBV4-2|TRBD1
TGTGCCAGCAGCCGGGGCGACACAGGGGAAAATAATGAAAAACTGTTTTTT
CASSRGDTGENNEKLFF
>-|TRBJ2-1|TRBV4-3|TRBD2
TGCGCCAGCAGCCATGAGCAGGGACTAGCGGGGGGCTACAATGAGCAGTTCTTC
CASSHEQGLAGGYNEQFF
>-|TRBJ1-2|TRBV30|TRBD1
TGTGCCTGTACGTCAGGGGGCAACCCCTATGGCTACACCTTC
CACTSGGNPYGYTF
>many|TRBJ1-1|TRBV5-1|TRBD1
TGCGCCAGCAGCAAATCGGGACAGATGAACACTGAAGCTTTCTTT
CASSKSGQMNTEAFF
>-|TRBJ1-6|TRBV19|-
TGTGCCAGTAGTATAGTGGGGAATTCACCCCTCCACTTT
CASSIVGNSPLHF
>-|TRBJ1-5|TRBV5-8|TRBD1
TGTGCCAGCAGCCGCCAACAGGGGGCGGGTAGCAATCAGCCCCAGCATTTT
CASSRQQGAGSNQPQHF
>once|TRBJ1-1|TRBV7-9|-
TGTGCCAGCAGCTTATTGAGTGGGACCGGAGAAGCTTTCTTT
CASSLLSGTGEAFF
>-|TRBJ1-2|TRBV6-6|-
TGTGCCAGCAGTTACTCTCTGACGGGTCTTTACTATGGCTACACCTTC
CASSYSLTGLYYGYTF
>once|TRBJ2-5|TRBV7-3|TRBD2
TGTGCCAGCAGCCGCGGGGGACTAGCACGAGAGACCCAGTACTTC
CASSRGGLARETQYF
>once|TRBJ2-5|TRBV19|TRBD2
TGTGCCAGTAGTCTGGGGACTAGCGGGAGAGAAGAGACCCAGTACTTC
CASSLGTSGREETQYF
>-|TRBJ2-2|TRBV6-5|TRBD1
TGTGCCAGCAGTTACCTCGGGACAGGCAACACCGGGGAGCTGTTTTTT
CASSYLGTGNTGELFF
>-|TRBJ2-7|TRBV21-1|-
TGTGCCAGCAAGCCCCCCCTGAACCAGGGGCAACCCTACGAGCAGTACTTC
CASKPPLNQGQPYEQYF
>-|TRBJ1-1|TRBV5-6|TRBD1
TGTGCCAGCAGCTTGAACAGGGGTGGGGCGGCTTTCTTT
CASSLNRGGAAFF
>-|TRBJ1-2|TRBV10-3|-
TGTGCCATCAGTGTGTCGAGCTATGGCTACACCTTC
CAISVSSYGYTF
>-|TRBJ2-7|TRBV11-1|-
TGTGCCAGCAGCTTAGCAGCTTACGACTCCTACGAGCAGTACTTC
CASSLAAYDSYEQYF
>-|TRBJ1-1|TRBV19|-
TGTGCCAGTAGCGCCTCGGGGGGGGCTGAAGCTTTCTTT
CASSASGGAEAFF
>-|TRBJ1-2|TRBV9|TRBD1
TGTGCCAGCAGCGCGGGACAGGCGTACTATGGCTACACCTTC
CASSAGQAYYGYTF
>-|TRBJ1-1|TRBV6-5|-
TGTGCCAGCAGTTACGGGTTGGGGCAGGGGAACACTGAAGCTTTCTTT
CASSYGLGQGNTEAFF
>-|TRBJ2-3|TRBV9|-
TGTGCCAGCAGCGTGGAAGGGGCTAGCTCAGTAGATACGCAGTATTTT
CASSVEGASSVDTQYF
>once|TRBJ2-3|TRBV6-1|TRBD1
TGTGCCAGCAGGGCCGACAGGGGGCTCACAGATACGCAGTATTTT
CASRADRGLTDTQYF
>-|TRBJ1-1|TRBV27|-
TGTGCCAGCAGTTTAGGGAGAAGAACTGAAGCTTTCTTT
CASSLGRRTEAFF
>-|TRBJ2-7|TRBV6-4|TRBD2
TGTGCCAACATAACCGGACTAGCGGGGGGGGACTACGAGCAGTACTTC
CANITGLAGGDYEQYF
>-|TRBJ2-7|TRBV30|-
TGTGCCTGGAGTACTCAGTACGAGCAGTACTTC
CAWSTQYEQYF
>few|TRBJ1-1|TRBV6-4|-
TGTGCCAGCAGTGACAGGTCGTTGAACACTGAAGCTTTCTTT
CASSDRSLNTEAFF
>-|TRBJ2-3|TRBV4-3|TRBD1
TGCGCCAGCAGCCAAGCACTCAGGACAGGGGGTGGAGATACGCAGTATTTT
CASSQALRTGGGDTQYF
>-|TRBJ1-6|TRBV6-5|-
TGTGCCAGCAGGGGTGGGCCCAATTCACCCCTCCACTTT
CASRGGPNSPLHF
>-|TRBJ1-2|TRBV20-1|-
TGCAGTGCTCGCCCCGGGGTTGGCCCCTTC
CSARPGVGPF
>-|TRBJ1-3|TRBV4-1|-
TGCGCCAGCAGCCAAGAAGTATCCGGACGCTCTGGAAACACCATATATTTT
CASSQEVSGRSGNTIYF
>few|TRBJ1-2|TRBV6-6|-
TGTGCCAGCAGGGAGGGGGAGGGCTACACCTTC
CASREGEGYTF
>-|TRBJ2-2|TRBV28|-
TGTGCCAGCATTTATGGCTTGAACACCGGGGAGCTGTTTTTT
CASIYGLNTGELFF
>-|TRBJ2-7|TRBV29-1|TRBD1
TGCAGCGCTGCAAACGCCGGGACAGGGTGGCGCGAGCAGTACTTC
CSAANAGTGWREQYF
>-|TRBJ1-1|TRBV9|TRBD1
TGTGCCAGCAGCGAATCCCCGGCAGGGGGCATTGGAGCCCCGTCTGAAGCTTTCTTT
CASSESPAGGIGAPSEAFF
>-|TRBJ2-1|TRBV11-2|-
TGTGCCAGCAGCTTTGGGGGGAATGAGCAGTTCTTC
CASSFGGNEQFF
>-|TRBJ2-5|TRBV6-1|-
TGTGCCAGCAGTGAACAGACAGACCAAGAGACCCAGTACTTC
CASSEQTDQETQYF